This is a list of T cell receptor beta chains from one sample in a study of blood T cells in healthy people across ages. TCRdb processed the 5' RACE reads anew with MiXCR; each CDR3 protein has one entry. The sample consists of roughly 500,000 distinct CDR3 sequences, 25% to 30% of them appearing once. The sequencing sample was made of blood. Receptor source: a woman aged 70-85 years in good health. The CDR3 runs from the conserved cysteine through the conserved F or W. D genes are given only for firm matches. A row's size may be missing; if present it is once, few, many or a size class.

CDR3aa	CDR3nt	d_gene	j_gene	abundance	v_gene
CASTGMSPGISYNEQFF	TGTGCCAGCACTGGTATGAGTCCCGGGATCTCCTACAATGAGCAGTTCTTC	.	TRBJ2-1	.	TRBV6-1
CASPGRLAKNIQYF	TGTGCCAGCCCCGGTAGGCTAGCCAAAAACATTCAGTACTTC	.	TRBJ2-4	few	TRBV6-1
CASRKGQGVGIETQYF	TGTGCCAGCAGGAAAGGGCAGGGGGTCGGAATAGAGACCCAGTACTTC	TRBD1	TRBJ2-5	.	TRBV6-2/TRBV6-3
CASSLGDSKAFF	TGTGCCAGCAGCTTAGGTGACAGCAAAGCTTTCTTT	.	TRBJ1-1	.	TRBV7-9
CASTETGELFF	TGTGCCAGCACTGAGACCGGGGAGCTGTTTTTT	.	TRBJ2-2	.	TRBV6-6
CSASTGFGDRSFSRPLHF	TGCAGTGCTAGTACCGGTTTTGGGGACAGGAGTTTCAGTAGACCCCTCCACTTT	TRBD1	TRBJ1-6	.	TRBV20-1
CASSKPGHSRNEQFF	TGTGCCAGCAGTAAACCGGGACACAGCAGAAATGAGCAGTTCTTC	.	TRBJ2-1	many	TRBV6-5
CASSIGQYYSNQPQHF	TGTGCCAGCAGCATAGGACAGTATTATAGCAATCAGCCCCAGCATTTT	.	TRBJ1-5	once	TRBV6-1
CASSLHNPQGGYGYTF	TGTGCCAGCAGTTTACACAACCCCCAGGGGGGCTATGGCTACACCTTC	TRBD1	TRBJ1-2	.	TRBV28
CASRTAPNSKLQYF	TGTGCCAGCAGGACCGCTCCAAATTCTAAGCTTCAGTACTTC	.	TRBJ2-4	many	TRBV6-2/TRBV6-3
CASSTETESNEQYF	TGTGCCAGCAGCACAGAGACAGAATCCAACGAGCAGTACTTC	.	TRBJ2-7	.	TRBV11-1
CASSEASSGASVLTF	TGTGCCAGCAGTGAGGCGTCCTCTGGGGCCAGCGTCCTGACTTTC	.	TRBJ2-6	.	TRBV6-1
CASSQAGTASTEAFF	TGCGCCAGCAGCCAGGCCGGGACGGCGAGCACTGAAGCTTTCTTT	.	TRBJ1-1	.	TRBV4-3
CSALAGVRDTQYF	TGCAGTGCTCTAGCGGGGGTGCGGGATACGCAGTATTTT	TRBD2	TRBJ2-3	few	TRBV20-1
CASSLSGETKNVQYF	TGTGCCAGCAGCTTATCTGGGGAAACCAAAAACGTTCAGTACTTC	.	TRBJ2-4	few	TRBV7-9
CASSDYGNTVYF	TGTGCCAGTAGTGACTATGGAAACACCGTATATTTT	.	TRBJ1-3	.	TRBV19
CASSNRQGADTQYF	TGTGCCAGCAGCAACCGACAGGGCGCAGATACGCAGTATTTT	TRBD1	TRBJ2-3	many	TRBV14
CASSLAGTSGWQFF	TGTGCCAGCAGCCTCGCTGGAACAAGCGGGTGGCAGTTCTTC	.	TRBJ2-1	many	TRBV11-1
CASTPGGDYGYTF	TGTGCCAGTACCCCCGGGGGGGACTATGGCTACACCTTC	.	TRBJ1-2	.	TRBV19
CASRIKIGTSTEAFF	TGTGCCAGCAGAATCAAAATAGGGACTTCAACTGAAGCTTTCTTT	.	TRBJ1-1	.	TRBV2
CASSQDLGGQPQHF	TGCGCCAGCAGCCAAGATCTGGGGGGTCAGCCTCAGCATTTT	.	TRBJ1-5	.	TRBV4-3
CASSKGAFDLFEGYTF	TGTGCCAGCAGCAAGGGGGCTTTTGACCTCTTCGAGGGCTACACCTTC	TRBD1	TRBJ1-2	.	TRBV7-9
CSARVAGGVNGELFF	TGCAGTGCTAGGGTAGCGGGGGGCGTCAACGGGGAGCTGTTTTTT	TRBD2	TRBJ2-2	.	TRBV20-1
CASSEQGEGNTIYF	TGTGCCAGCAGTGAACAGGGTGAGGGAAACACCATATATTTT	.	TRBJ1-3	once	TRBV6-1
CASSYSRGQNSGNTIYF	TGTGCCAGCAGTTACTCGAGGGGACAAAACTCTGGAAACACCATATATTTT	.	TRBJ1-3	.	TRBV6-6
CSARGLAGGGYQETQYF	TGCAGTGCTAGGGGACTAGCGGGGGGAGGGTACCAAGAGACCCAGTACTTC	TRBD2	TRBJ2-5	once	TRBV20-1